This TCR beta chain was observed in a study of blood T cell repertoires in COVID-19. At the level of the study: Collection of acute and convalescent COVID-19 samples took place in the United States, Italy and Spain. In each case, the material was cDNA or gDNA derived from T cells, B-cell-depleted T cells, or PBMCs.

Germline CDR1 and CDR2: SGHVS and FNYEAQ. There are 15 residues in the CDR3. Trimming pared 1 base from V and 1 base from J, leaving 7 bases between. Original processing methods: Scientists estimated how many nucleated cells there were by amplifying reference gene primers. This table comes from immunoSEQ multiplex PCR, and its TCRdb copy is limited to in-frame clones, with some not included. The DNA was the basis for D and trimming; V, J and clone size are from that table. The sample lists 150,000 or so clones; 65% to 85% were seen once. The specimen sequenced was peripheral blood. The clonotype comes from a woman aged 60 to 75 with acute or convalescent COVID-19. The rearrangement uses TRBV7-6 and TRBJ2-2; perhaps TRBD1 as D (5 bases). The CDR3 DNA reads TGTGCCAGCAGCTTAGTAGGGGTGAACACCGGGGAGCTGTTTTTT. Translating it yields CASSLVGVNTGELFF. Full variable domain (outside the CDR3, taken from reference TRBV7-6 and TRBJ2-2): GAGVSQSPRYKVTKRGQDVALRCDPISGHVSLYWYRQALGQGPEFLTYFNYEAQQDKSGLPNDRFSAERPEGSISTLTIQRTEQRDSAMYRCASSLVGVNTGELFFGEGSRLTVL.